This T cell receptor beta chain was recovered during a study of CD8 T cells in ankylosing spondylitis. This clonotype occurred many times. The antigen is undetermined. Quantitative 5'-RACE was performed with molecular barcodes, and it yielded the TCR beta libraries. Using its own MiXCR run on the 5' RACE reads, TCRdb lists one record per CDR3 protein. The table lists around 430,000 distinct CDR3 sequences, roughly 15% of them singletons. The V and J ends lost 6 bases and 2 bases, in that order; junction bases with no gene match: 9. Germline V gene lookup returns CDR1 ENHRY and CDR2 SYGVKD. The CDR3 extends over 15 amino acids. Broader study findings: There was reportedly significant enrichment of clones that were disease-linked in matched ankylosing spondylitis synovial fluid. Disease-linked clones, CD8+, were relatively rare in peripheral blood. Reports of some motif variants in reactive arthritis synovial fluid and blood predate this one. Seemingly distinctive of ankylosing spondylitis blood was a TCR beta motif formed by eight highly homologous variants.

The sequenced material came from blood, either unsorted or a sorted T cell fraction (not recorded which). The gene calls are TRBV10-3 and TRBJ1-1, with 7 bases that match TRBD1. The TCR was taken from a male donor with ankylosing spondylitis. CDR3 nucleotide sequence: TGTGCCATCAGGGGACAAACAGGGGAAAACACTGAAGCTTTCTTT. The encoded protein is CAIRGQTGENTEAFF.